Listed here are 6 T cell receptor beta chains from one sample, sequenced in a study of CD8 T cells in ankylosing spondylitis. TCRdb re-called the 5' RACE reads with MiXCR, one entry per CDR3 protein. The sample includes about 220,000 distinct CDR3 sequences, around 24% seen only once; the top ten take around 6.3%. The sample consisted of blood, either unsorted or a sorted T cell fraction (not recorded which). The receptors come from a male donor with ankylosing spondylitis or in good health (not recorded which).

The chain couples TRBV5-1 to TRBJ2-3; TRBD2 matches at 9 bases. Trimming cost V 1 base and J 6 bases; bases outside gene matches: 9. Per germline, CDR1 SGHRS and CDR2 YFSETQ. The CDR3 length is 16 residues. The CDR3 sequence is CASSLYLAGSLDTQYF. The CDR3 DNA sequence: TGCGCCAGCAGCTTGTACCTAGCGGGATCCCTCGATACGCAGTATTTT. The full variable domain, in which reference TRBV5-1 and TRBJ2-3 provide the parts outside the CDR3, is KAGVTQTPRYLIKTRGQQVTLSCSPISGHRSVSWYQQTPGQGLQFLFEYFSETQRNKGNFPGRFSGRQFSNSRSEMNVSTLELGDSALYLCASSLYLAGSLDTQYFGPGTRLTVL.

The rearrangement joins TRBV6-1 to TRBJ1-1; D gene ambiguous. The CDR3 totals 13 residues. V shed 6 bases and J shed 0 bases, with 8 bases lying between them. Germline V gene lookup returns CDR1 MNHNS and CDR2 SASEGT. The CDR3 sequence is CASRNPMNTEAFF. CDR3 DNA sequence: TGTGCCAGCAGAAACCCTATGAACACTGAAGCTTTCTTT.

The rearrangement links TRBV12-3 or TRBV12-4 to TRBJ1-1; D possibly corresponds to TRBD1 (5 bases). The CDR3 covers 14 residues. V dropped 3 bases and J dropped 1 base, with 9 bases sitting between them. The CDR3 is CASSFGTENTEAFF. The CDR3, as DNA: TGTGCCAGCAGTTTTGGGACGGAGAACACTGAAGCTTTCTTT.

This sequence joins TRBV20-1 and TRBJ1-2; D unclear. This CDR3 has 13 amino acids. The V and J ends lost 6 bases and 2 bases respectively, with 13 bases between them. Looked up from germline, CDR1 is DFQATT and CDR2 is SNEGSKA (reference sequence). In DNA, the CDR3 is TGCAGTGCCAAGTTAGCCCAGAACTATGGCTACACCTTC. Its protein is CSAKLAQNYGYTF.

This chain connects TRBV6-1 to TRBJ2-3; 7 bases line up with TRBD2. V lost 5 bases to trimming and J lost 2 bases; unmatched junction nucleotides: 4. This CDR3 has 14 amino acids. Germline V gives CDR1 MNHNS, CDR2 SASEGT. The CDR3 nucleotides read TGTGCCAGCAGTCGGCGGGGGACCACAGATACGCAGTATTTT. It specifies CASSRRGTTDTQYF.

At least ten counts were recorded for this clonotype. The V gene is TRBV27, the J gene TRBJ2-5; 7 nucleotides align to TRBD2. This CDR3 is 16 amino acids long. Trimming removed 5 bases from V and 4 bases from J; junction bases left unmatched: 13. Germline V lookup: CDR1 MNHEY, CDR2 SMNVEV (reference sequence). CDR3 nucleotides: TGTGCCAGCAGTCCACCCTTCGCGGGAGTTGCAGAGACCCAGTACTTC. Residues: CASSPPFAGVAETQYF.